This T cell receptor beta chain stems from a study of molecular identifiers for immune sequencing clone quantification. In the study overall: RNA from roughly 21,000 or 96,000 naive CD8 cells was split five ways in replicates, with four sequenced.

General study findings and limits: Underestimation of highly expanded clone sizes could arise where identical TCR molecules share a barcode.

This CDR3 contains 15 residues. Germline trimming cut 6 bases from V and 7 bases from J; bases unmatched to any gene: 11. This clonotype has only a few counts. Its antigen remains unknown. From the PCR reads, TCRdb called clonotypes with MiXCR, one entry per CDR3 protein. The sample comprises about half a million distinct CDR3 sequences, roughly a fifth of which are singletons, and 0.7% to 1% rests with the top ten. The clonotype was recovered from a human donor in good health. Some libraries in this study had Jurkat cell RNA spiked in. Sequenced sample: naive CD8+ T cells from blood, with Jurkat cell RNA spiked in. The subset denotes: FACS-sorted CD8+CD4-CCR7+CD45RA+ naive T cells. The V gene is TRBV12-3 or TRBV12-4, the J gene TRBJ1-4; 7 bases align to TRBD1. The CDR3 DNA reads TGTGCCAGCAGCCCTAGGACAGGAGGTGTTGAAAAACTGTTTTTT. It is translated as CASSPRTGGVEKLFF.